This TCR beta chain emerged from a study of chemoradiotherapy in HPV16-positive cancers. Study conclusions and caveats: Better recurrence-free survival went with HPV-responsive T-cell expansion in HPV16-positive patients. Candidate HPV-specific clones and E7-related TCR motifs grew in tumor during treatment.

V was shortened by 0 bases and J by 8 bases, with 3 bases between the two germline ends. Germline CDR1 and CDR2: SGHNT and YYREEE (reference sequence). CDR3 size: 12 residues. As concerns this clone: Its cognate antigen is unknown.

Sequencing was performed with immunoSEQ multiplex PCR; in TCRdb, only in-frame clones are kept and a portion is missing. This sample has fewer than 700 clones, with around 71% found just once. The input for sequencing was tumor tissue, taken from a patient who underwent chemoradiotherapy. This receptor was obtained from a human donor with HPV-associated anogenital cancer. This chain uses TRBV5-4 with TRBJ2-6; no clear D. The CDR3 reads CASSLGPNVLTF. The CDR3 DNA reads TGTGCCAGCAGCTTGGGGCCCAACGTCCTGACTTTC.